This T cell receptor (beta chain) comes out of a study of blood T cell repertoires in COVID-19. This clone occurred once. Trimming removed 4 bases from V and 5 bases from J; junction bases left unmatched: 5. The CDR3 extends over 13 amino acids. Germline V gene data show CDR1 as PRHDT and CDR2 as FYEKMQ (reference sequence). In the authors' workflow: Scientists estimated how many nucleated cells there were by amplifying reference gene primers. Assay: immunoSEQ multiplex PCR; the TCRdb copy retains only in-frame clones and omits some. V, J and clone size reflect that table, while D and trimming were determined from the DNA. This sample carries some 68,000 clones, less than 95% of them seen once, and the ten largest clones take 0.4% to 0.55%.

The clonotype comes from a man over 45 with COVID-19, enrolled during active disease. The material sequenced was peripheral blood. V gene TRBV13 combines with J gene TRBJ2-7; 7 bases align to TRBD1. DNA of the CDR3: TGTGCCAGCAGCTCGACAGGGACGAACGAGCAGTACTTC. Protein product: CASSSTGTNEQYF.